The entry below describes one TCR beta chain. Its antigen is unidentified. It was with 60 Vbeta and 13 Jbeta primers that the PCR ran. The assay was immunoSEQ multiplex PCR, and TCRdb's table has in-frame clones only and misses some. The sample holds about 190,000 clones; around 86% are singletons and the top ten take about 6%. This sample was taken from a study of cytomegalovirus exposure and HLA in healthy donors. Trimming removed 6 bases from V and 4 bases from J, with 12 bases in between. Germline V gene data show CDR1 as MDHEN and CDR2 as SYDVKM. The CDR3 contains 13 residues. Broader study findings: Previous analysis showed most TCR beta V segments were productive about 87% or about 30% of the time. Overall, around 160 TCR beta chains were annotated as cytomegalovirus-associated. Looking again later, the authors saw that most CMV-associated TCR beta chains seemed HLA-restricted.

The chain is built from TRBV28 and TRBJ1-2, with a tentative D call TRBD1 (5 bases). This TCR came from a man in his forties in good health and CMV-seropositive. Sequencing was carried out using PBMCs. DNA of the CDR3: TGTGCCAGCAGGCTCCAGGGTGGCTATGGCTACACCTTC. Protein sequence: CASRLQGGYGYTF.